One sample yielded the 12 T cell receptor beta chains listed below, sequenced in a study of Ad26.COV2.S vaccination and SARS-CoV-2 variants. Assay: immunoSEQ multiplex PCR; the TCRdb copy retains only in-frame clones and omits some. The top ten clones hold 3.4% of a sample with under 400,000 clones, around 87% of them seen once. As for treatment: roughly 18 received Ad26.COV2.S at low or high dose, single or two shots; 5 received placebo; per-sample allocation not given. The samples were gathered on day 63 after the first injection of vaccine or placebo. The sequences come from peripheral blood, collected in a trial of Ad26.COV2.S vaccine versus placebo. These receptor sequences come from a person between 18 and 65 years old who received the Ad26.COV2.S COVID-19 vaccine or a placebo.

The chain employs TRBV5-1 and TRBJ2-5, with 11 positions matching TRBD2. Germline CDR1 reads SGHRS; CDR2 reads YFSETQ. The CDR3 has 18 amino acids. J lost 4 bases, V lost 2 bases, and 13 bases had no gene match. The CDR3 coding sequence is TGCGCCAGCAGCTTCTCTAGCGGGGGGCCAACGGGCCGAGAGACCCAGTACTTC. Its translation is CASSFSSGGPTGRETQYF.

The chain joins TRBV7-2 to TRBJ1-2; TRBD1 aligns across 8 bases. The CDR3 is 13 amino acids. Trimming cost V 5 bases and J 8 bases; bases outside gene matches: 7. Looked up from germline, CDR1 is SGHTA and CDR2 is FQGNSA. The DNA for the CDR3 is TGTGCCAGCAGCACGGGACAGGAGGAGGGCTACACCTTC. This codes for CASSTGQEEGYTF.

The chain couples TRBV6-5 to TRBJ2-7, with 10 bases identical to TRBD1. This CDR3 is 16 amino acids long. Germline V gene sequence: CDR1 MNHEY, CDR2 SVGAGI. V trimming: 3 bases; J trimming: 3 bases; junction bases outside the gene matches: 8. The CDR3 loop is CASSYPRTGGIYEQYF. The CDR3 nucleotides are TGTGCCAGCAGTTATCCCCGGACAGGGGGGATCTACGAGCAGTACTTC.

The chain links TRBV6-1 to TRBJ2-7, with D hard to call. This CDR3 contains 14 residues. The germline V gene has CDR1 MNHNS and CDR2 SASEGT. V was clipped by 2 bases and J by 1 base, with 9 bases between them. The CDR3 sequence is CASSELTGSYEQYF. For the CDR3, the DNA is TGTGCCAGCAGTGAATTGACGGGTTCCTACGAGCAGTACTTC.

The genes are TRBV9 and TRBJ2-2, with D perhaps TRBD1 (6 bases). The CDR3 covers 17 residues. Trimming left V 4 bases short and J 1 base short, with 17 bases between. Germline V CDR1 and CDR2: SGDLS, YYNGEE. The CDR3 sequence is CASSRNRLRGNTGELFF. CDR3 DNA: TGTGCCAGCAGCCGCAATCGCCTCAGGGGGAACACCGGGGAGCTGTTTTTT.

V is TRBV5-1 and J is TRBJ1-1; D gene unclear. Trimming removed 0 bases from V and 2 bases from J, with 11 bases in between. Germline lookup yields CDR1 SGHRS and CDR2 YFSETQ. The CDR3 is 15 residues long. The CDR3 loop is CASSLVGSINTEAFF. CDR3 DNA sequence: TGCGCCAGCAGCTTGGTTGGATCTATAAACACTGAAGCTTTCTTT. Full variable domain (rest looked up from reference TRBV5-1 and TRBJ1-1): KAGVTQTPRYLIKTRGQQVTLSCSPISGHRSVSWYQQTPGQGLQFLFEYFSETQRNKGNFPGRFSGRQFSNSRSEMNVSTLELGDSALYLCASSLVGSINTEAFFGQGTRLTVV.

The chain is built from TRBV11-2 and TRBJ1-6, with D unclear. Germline V lookup: CDR1 SGHAT, CDR2 FQNNGV. V was shortened by 5 bases and J by 3 bases, with 14 bases between the two germline ends. This CDR3 comprises 16 residues. CDR3 sequence (DNA): TGTGCCAGCAGCCCCCTGGGGTCGTACTATAATTCACCCCTCCACTTT. Translating it yields CASSPLGSYYNSPLHF.

The chain uses TRBV19 and TRBJ1-2; perhaps TRBD1 as D (5 bases). There are 14 residues in the CDR3. The ends were cut back, 6 bases at V and 4 bases at J, with 15 bases in the middle. The germline CDR1 and CDR2 sequences are LNHDA and SQIVND (reference sequence). Here the CDR3 reads CASSFTGTLYGYTF. CDR3 nucleotide sequence: TGTGCCAGTAGCTTCACTGGGACCCTCTATGGCTACACCTTC. Drawing the rest from reference TRBV19 and TRBJ1-2, the complete variable domain is DGGITQSPKYLFRKEGQNVTLSCEQNLNHDAMYWYRQDPGQGLRLIYYSQIVNDFQKGDIAEGYSVSREKKESFPLTVTSAQKNPTAFYLCASSFTGTLYGYTFGSGTRLTVV.

The V call is TRBV2, the J call TRBJ1-4, with D unclear. The CDR3 is made up of 11 amino acids. Trimming shortened V by 3 bases and J by 8 bases, and 4 bases separated the two germline ends. The V gene's germline CDR1 is SNHLY and CDR2 FYNNEI. CDR3 in DNA: TGTGCCAGCAGTGAGGAAGAAAAACTGTTTTTT. Translating gives CASSEEEKLFF.

The V and J genes are TRBV13 and TRBJ2-7; D is undetermined. Germline V gene sequence: CDR1 PRHDT, CDR2 FYEKMQ (reference sequence). Trimming pared 2 bases from V and 0 bases from J, leaving 11 bases between. The CDR3 covers 15 residues. The CDR3 spells CASSLTGLSSYEQYF. CDR3 nucleotide sequence: TGTGCCAGCAGCTTAACTGGGCTGAGCTCCTACGAGCAGTACTTC.

J is TRBJ1-4 and V is TRBV7-6; 8 nucleotides agree with TRBD1. Germline-derived CDR1 and CDR2 are SGHVS and FNYEAQ. V shed 3 bases and J 0 bases; nucleotides not matched to a gene: 9. The CDR3 spans 18 residues. In nucleotides, the CDR3 is TGTGCCAGCAGCTTTGACAGGGGAGGCAGTACAACTAATGAAAAACTGTTTTTT. As protein: CASSFDRGGSTTNEKLFF.

The chain employs TRBV25-1 and TRBJ1-2; 7 bases agree with TRBD1. The CDR3 is made up of 15 amino acids. CDR1 and CDR2 (germline): MGHDK, SYGVNS. V was clipped by 3 bases and J by 4 bases; unmatched bases: 8. The CDR3 reads CASSDPLRGLYGYTF. DNA for the CDR3: TGTGCCAGCAGTGATCCGTTGAGGGGGCTCTATGGCTACACCTTC.